This T cell receptor beta chain was recorded in a study of shared clonotypes between healthy human individuals. Profiled with immunoSEQ multiplex PCR; TCRdb holds only in-frame clones, not every one. The table shows about 1,500,000 clones, with approximately 97% occurring only once. The CDR3 sequence is 13 residues long. Looked up from germline, CDR1 is SGHRS and CDR2 is YFSETQ. V lost 6 bases, J lost 1 base, and 10 bases lay in between. Sample: naive CD4+ T cells sorted from blood. Subset of the sample: CD45RA+ positively selected. The sequence was collected from a man in his thirties or forties in good health. The chain links TRBV5-1 to TRBJ1-1; tentatively, D is TRBD1 (5 bases). The DNA for the CDR3 is TGCGCCAGCATAGGACAAACGAACACTGAAGCTTTCTTT. Translated: CASIGQTNTEAFF. The full variable domain, rest sourced from reference TRBV5-1 and TRBJ1-1, is KAGVTQTPRYLIKTRGQQVTLSCSPISGHRSVSWYQQTPGQGLQFLFEYFSETQRNKGNFPGRFSGRQFSNSRSEMNVSTLELGDSALYLCASIGQTNTEAFFGQGTRLTVV.